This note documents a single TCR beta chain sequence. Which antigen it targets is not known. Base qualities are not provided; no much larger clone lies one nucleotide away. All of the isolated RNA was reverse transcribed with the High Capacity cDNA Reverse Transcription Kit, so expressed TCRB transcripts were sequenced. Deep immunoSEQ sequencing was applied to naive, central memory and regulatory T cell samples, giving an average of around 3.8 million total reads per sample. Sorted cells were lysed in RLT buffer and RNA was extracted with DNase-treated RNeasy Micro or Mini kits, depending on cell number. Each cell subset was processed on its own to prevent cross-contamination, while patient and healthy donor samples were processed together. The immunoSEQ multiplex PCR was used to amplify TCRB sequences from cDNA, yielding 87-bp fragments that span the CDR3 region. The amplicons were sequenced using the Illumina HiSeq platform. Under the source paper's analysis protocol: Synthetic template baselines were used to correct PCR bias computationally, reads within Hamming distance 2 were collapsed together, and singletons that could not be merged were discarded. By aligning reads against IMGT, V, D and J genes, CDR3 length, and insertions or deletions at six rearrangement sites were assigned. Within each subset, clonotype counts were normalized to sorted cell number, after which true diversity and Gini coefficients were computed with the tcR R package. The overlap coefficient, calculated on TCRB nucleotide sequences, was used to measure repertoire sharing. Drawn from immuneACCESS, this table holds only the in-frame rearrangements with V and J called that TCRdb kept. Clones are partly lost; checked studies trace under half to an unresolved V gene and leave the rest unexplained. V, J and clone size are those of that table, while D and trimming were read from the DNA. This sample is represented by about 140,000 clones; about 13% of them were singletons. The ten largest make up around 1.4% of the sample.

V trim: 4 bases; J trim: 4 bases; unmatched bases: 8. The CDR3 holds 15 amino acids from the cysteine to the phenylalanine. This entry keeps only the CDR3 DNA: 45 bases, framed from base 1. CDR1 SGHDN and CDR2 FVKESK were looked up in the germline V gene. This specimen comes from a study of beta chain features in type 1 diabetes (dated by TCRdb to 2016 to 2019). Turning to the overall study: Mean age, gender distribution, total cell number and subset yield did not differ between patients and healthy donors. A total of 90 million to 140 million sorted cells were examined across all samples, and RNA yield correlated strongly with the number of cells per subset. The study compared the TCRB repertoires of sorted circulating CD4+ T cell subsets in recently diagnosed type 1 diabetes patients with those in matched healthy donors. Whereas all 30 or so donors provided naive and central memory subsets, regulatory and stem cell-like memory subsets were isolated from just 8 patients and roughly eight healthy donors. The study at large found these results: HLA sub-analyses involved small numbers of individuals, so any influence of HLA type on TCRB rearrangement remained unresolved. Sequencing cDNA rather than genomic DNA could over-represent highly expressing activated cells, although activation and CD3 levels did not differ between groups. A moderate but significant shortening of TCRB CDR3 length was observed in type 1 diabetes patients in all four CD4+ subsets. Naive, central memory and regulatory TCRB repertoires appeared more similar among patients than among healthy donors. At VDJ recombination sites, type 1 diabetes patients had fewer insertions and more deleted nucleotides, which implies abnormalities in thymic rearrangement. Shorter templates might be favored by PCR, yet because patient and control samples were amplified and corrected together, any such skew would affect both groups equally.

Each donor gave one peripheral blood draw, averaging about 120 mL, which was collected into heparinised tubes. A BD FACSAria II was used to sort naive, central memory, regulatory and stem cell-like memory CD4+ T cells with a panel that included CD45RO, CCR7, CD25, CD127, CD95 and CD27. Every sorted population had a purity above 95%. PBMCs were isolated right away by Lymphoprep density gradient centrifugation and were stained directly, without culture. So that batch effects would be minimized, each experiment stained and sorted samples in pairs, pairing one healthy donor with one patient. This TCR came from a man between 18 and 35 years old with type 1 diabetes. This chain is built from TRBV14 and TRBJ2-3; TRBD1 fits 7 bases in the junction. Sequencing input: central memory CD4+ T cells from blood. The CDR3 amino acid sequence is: CASSPRDSLADTQYF. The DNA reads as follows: TGTGCCAGCAGCCCCCGGGACAGTCTAGCAGATACGCAGTATTTT.